The rows below give T cell receptor beta chains drawn from one sample of a study of cytomegalovirus exposure and HLA in healthy donors. TCRdb's copy holds only in-frame clones and misses some; the assay was immunoSEQ multiplex PCR. The repertoire holds about 98,000 clones, with over 65% as singletons. Sequencing was carried out using PBMCs. Receptor source: a man in his 60s in good health and CMV-seropositive. The CDR3 runs from the conserved cysteine through the conserved F or W. The D gene is left open where the match is weak. Clone sizes are given selectively: once, few, many, or a class where the clone is expanded.

V gene	D gene	J gene	clone size	CDR3 protein	CDR3 DNA
TRBV29-1	TRBD2	TRBJ2-3	few	CSGERGGPGDTQYF	TGCAGCGGGGAGCGCGGGGGGCCAGGTGATACGCAGTATTTT
TRBV6-1	TRBD1	TRBJ2-7	.	CASIRDRVEQYF	TGTGCCAGCATTCGGGACAGGGTCGAGCAGTACTTC
TRBV9	.	TRBJ2-3	.	CASSVRAYTDTQYF	TGTGCCAGCAGCGTAAGAGCATACACAGATACGCAGTATTTT
TRBV7-7	.	TRBJ2-1	once	CASSLGSGAGEQFF	TGTGCTAGCAGCTTAGGCTCAGGGGCTGGTGAGCAGTTCTTC
TRBV29-1	.	TRBJ2-7	.	CSVEQGSFNEQYF	TGCAGCGTTGAGCAGGGTTCGTTTAACGAGCAGTACTTC
TRBV19	TRBD2	TRBJ2-1	once	CASNPVGGGYNEQFF	TGTGCCAGTAACCCCGTGGGCGGGGGTTACAATGAGCAGTTCTTC
TRBV4-2	.	TRBJ2-5	.	CASSQDPGETQYF	TGTGCCAGCAGCCAAGATCCCGGGGAGACCCAGTACTTC
TRBV28	.	TRBJ1-2	.	CASSLPIGSFGYTF	TGTGCCAGCAGTTTACCCATCGGTAGCTTTGGCTACACCTTC
TRBV9	TRBD2	TRBJ2-1	once	CASSPRTSGGAITYNEQFF	TGTGCCAGCAGCCCCCGGACTAGCGGGGGGGCAATCACCTACAATGAGCAGTTCTTC
TRBV28	.	TRBJ2-7	.	CASSFLRGPYEQYF	TGTGCCAGCAGTTTCCTCAGGGGACCCTACGAGCAGTACTTC
TRBV6-1	TRBD2	TRBJ2-1	.	CASNSAGGSYNEQFF	TGTGCCAGCAATTCAGCGGGGGGATCCTACAATGAGCAGTTCTTC
TRBV5-1	.	TRBJ2-7	.	CASSPLSTNTGEQYF	TGCGCCAGCAGCCCGCTGAGCACCAACACAGGCGAGCAGTACTTC
TRBV29-1	.	TRBJ1-6	.	CSVAQTYNSPLHF	TGCAGCGTTGCACAAACCTATAATTCACCCCTCCACTTT
TRBV30	.	TRBJ1-2	.	CAWSEDSYNYGYTF	TGTGCCTGGAGTGAAGATTCCTATAACTATGGCTACACCTTC
TRBV7-9	.	TRBJ2-1	.	CASSPRTEEFF	TGTGCCAGCAGCCCCCGGACAGAGGAGTTCTTC
TRBV18	.	TRBJ1-5	few	CASSPLQGMDQPQHF	TGTGCCAGCTCACCCCTACAGGGAATGGATCAGCCCCAGCATTTT
TRBV7-8	.	TRBJ2-1	.	CASSLGDSGSYNEQFF	TGTGCCAGCAGCTTAGGGGACAGCGGGTCCTACAATGAGCAGTTCTTC
TRBV6-5	.	TRBJ2-3	.	CASSQLATDTQYF	TGTGCCAGCAGTCAACTAGCTACAGATACGCAGTATTTT
TRBV19	.	TRBJ2-2	.	CASSLSAAGTGELFF	TGTGCCAGTAGCCTTAGCGCTGCGGGGACCGGGGAGCTGTTTTTT
TRBV2	.	TRBJ2-7	once	CASRHDRDLEYEQYF	TGTGCCAGCAGACACGACAGGGACTTGGAATACGAGCAGTACTTC
TRBV5-1	TRBD1	TRBJ1-4	few	CASSQQGVANEKLFF	TGCGCCAGCAGCCAACAGGGGGTAGCTAATGAAAAACTGTTTTTT
TRBV27	.	TRBJ1-4	.	CASSQLSSLEKLFF	TGTGCCAGCAGCCAATTATCGAGTCTTGAAAAACTGTTTTTT
TRBV5-4	TRBD1	TRBJ1-5	.	CASSLDGEQGAHQPQHF	TGTGCCAGCAGCTTGGATGGGGAGCAGGGGGCTCATCAGCCCCAGCATTTT
TRBV18	TRBD1	TRBJ1-4	once	CASSPTGGGLEKLFF	TGTGCCAGCTCACCCACAGGGGGCGGGCTTGAAAAACTGTTTTTT
TRBV19	.	TRBJ1-1	.	CASSTQQNTEAFF	TGTGCCAGTAGTACCCAACAGAACACTGAAGCTTTCTTT
TRBV28	TRBD2	TRBJ2-7	once	CASSYGGAGEQYF	TGTGCCAGCAGTTACGGGGGGGCGGGCGAGCAGTACTTC
TRBV11-2	.	TRBJ2-7	.	CASSLGTKNYEQYF	TGTGCCAGCAGCTTAGGGACAAAAAACTACGAGCAGTACTTC
TRBV4-3	.	TRBJ1-4	few	CASSPGTSPTTNEKLFF	TGCGCCAGCAGCCCCGGGACTTCTCCTACAACTAATGAAAAACTGTTTTTT
TRBV9	TRBD2	TRBJ2-4	.	CASSVDSGGNKNIQYF	TGTGCCAGCAGCGTAGATAGCGGGGGGAACAAAAACATTCAGTACTTC
TRBV10-3	.	TRBJ1-1	few	CAIRMTVGTEAFF	TGTGCCATCAGGATGACAGTCGGGACTGAAGCTTTCTTT
TRBV27	.	TRBJ2-7	.	CASSFTGLYEQYF	TGTGCCAGCAGTTTCACAGGGTTATACGAGCAGTACTTC
TRBV27	.	TRBJ1-2	.	CASSSLEVNYGYTF	TGTGCCAGCAGTTCCCTGGAGGTTAACTATGGCTACACCTTC
TRBV9	.	TRBJ1-3	.	CASSVATNSGNTIYF	TGTGCCAGCAGCGTAGCTACGAACTCTGGAAACACCATATATTTT
TRBV7-9	.	TRBJ2-3	.	CASSSGRLDTQYF	TGTGCCAGCAGCTCGGGGAGGCTAGATACGCAGTATTTT